Following are 16 T cell receptor beta chains from one sample sequenced in a study of T cells in Graves' hyperthyroidism and ophthalmopathy. The investigators amplified TCR beta CDR3 regions from RNA transcripts. In the first-round RT-PCR of the TCR CDR3, the HTBI primer set was used. TCRdb processed the multiplex PCR reads anew with MiXCR; each CDR3 protein has one entry. Here the sample spans about 560,000 distinct CDR3 sequences, roughly a sixth being singletons. Material for sequencing was blood. The receptors originated from a woman aged 18-29 years with Graves' hyperthyroidism.

This clonotype showed up just a few times. The genes are TRBV27 and TRBJ1-6, with a tentative D call TRBD1 (6 bases). The CDR3 has 15 residues. Per germline, CDR1 MNHEY and CDR2 SMNVEV (reference sequence). The ends were cut back, 2 bases at V and 5 bases at J, with 10 bases in the middle. DNA of the CDR3: TGTGCCAGCAGTTTAGCGGGGGCCCATAATTCACCCCTCCACTTT. Translation gives CASSLAGAHNSPLHF.

This clonotype was observed a handful of times. The chain employs TRBV4-2 and TRBJ1-5, with a possible D match to TRBD1 (5 bases). Germline CDR1 reads LGHNA; CDR2 reads YNFKEQ. V was clipped by 3 bases and J by 8 bases, with 11 bases between them. This CDR3 region has 13 residues. DNA for the CDR3: TGTGCCAGCAGCCAGGGGGGGGAGAAGCCCCAGCATTTT. Translation: CASSQGGEKPQHF.

The table lists this clonotype with many counts. The CDR3 loop is CASSLRLAGGYEQYF. In DNA, the CDR3 is TGTGCCAGCAGTCTCCGACTAGCGGGAGGATACGAGCAGTACTTC. V usage is TRBV27 and J usage is TRBJ2-7; 13 bases match TRBD2. CDR1 is MNHEY, CDR2 SMNVEV, per germline (reference sequence). V lost 5 bases to trimming and J lost 4 bases; unmatched junction nucleotides: 5. The CDR3 consists of 15 residues.

This clonotype occurred many times. The chain has TRBV6-6 and TRBJ2-7, with D possibly TRBD1 on 6 matching bases. Trimming removed 2 bases at V and 8 bases at J, with 13 bases between. The CDR3 extends over 13 amino acids. Germline values: CDR1 MNHNY, CDR2 SVGAGI (reference sequence). The CDR3 reads CASSYRQVGKQYF. CDR3 bases: TGTGCCAGCAGTTACCGACAGGTTGGGAAGCAGTACTTC.

A few counts support this clonotype. This chain joins TRBV7-2 and TRBJ2-5; a weak D match, TRBD2 (5 bases). Trimming stripped 0 bases from V and 5 bases from J, with 10 bases between. CDR3 length: 14 residues. The germline gives CDR1 SGHTA, CDR2 FQGNSA. The DNA for the CDR3 is TGTGCCAGCAGCTTAGCTGGGCCGGGGGAGACCCAGTACTTC. Translated, it gives CASSLAGPGETQYF.

The chain links TRBV19 to TRBJ1-6, with D hard to call. This CDR3 contains 12 residues. V was pared by 3 bases and J by 5 bases, with 2 bases between. Germline CDR1 LNHDA, CDR2 SQIVND (reference sequence). DNA of the CDR3: TGTGCCAGTAGTATGGATAATTCACCCCTCCACTTT. Encoded protein: CASSMDNSPLHF.

The V gene is TRBV20-1, the J gene TRBJ2-1, with 10 bases aligning to TRBD2. V lost 2 bases and J lost 3; bases outside the gene matches: 4. The V gene's germline CDR1 is DFQATT and CDR2 SNEGSKA (reference sequence). This CDR3 has 15 amino acids. CDR3 sequence reads: CSARSSGSFYNEQFF. The CDR3 region has the DNA TGCAGTGCTAGATCTAGCGGGAGCTTCTACAATGAGCAGTTCTTC.

This clonotype has a handful of counts. The chain links TRBV4-1 to TRBJ2-3; 10 bases fit TRBD2. CDR3 length: 15 amino acids. The germline V gene has CDR1 MGHRA and CDR2 YSYEKL. The trim removed 1 base at V and 6 bases at J, leaving 4 bases unmatched. The CDR3 loop reads CASSQVATSGDTQYF. In nucleotides, the CDR3 is TGCGCCAGCAGCCAAGTTGCGACTAGCGGGGATACGCAGTATTTT.

This clonotype was seen many times. The gene calls are TRBV6-2 or TRBV6-3 and TRBJ2-3; weak D call: TRBD2 (6 bases). The V and J ends lost 8 bases and 5 bases respectively, with 11 bases between them. This CDR3 comprises 12 residues. Germline loops: CDR1 MNHEY, CDR2 SVGEGT. The CDR3 region has the DNA TGTGCCAGCCGGGGGTGGGGAGATACGCAGTATTTT. Protein sequence: CASRGWGDTQYF.

This clonotype appeared a few times. The chain combines TRBV29-1 with TRBJ2-5; D is perhaps TRBD2 (7 bases). V dropped 1 base and J dropped 4 bases, with 13 bases sitting between them. Germline-derived CDR1 and CDR2 are SQVTM and ANQGSEA. This CDR3 contains 14 residues. DNA for the CDR3: TGCAGCGTTGAAGTCGGGGGGCTGGGAGAGACCCAGTACTTC. Protein sequence: CSVEVGGLGETQYF.

This clonotype was counted between two and nine times. V gene TRBV5-1 combines with J gene TRBJ2-7, with 14 bases matching TRBD2. Germline loops: CDR1 SGHRS, CDR2 YFSETQ. This CDR3 has 17 amino acids. The J segment lost 3 bases and the V segment lost 3 bases, leaving 8 bases of the junction unmatched. The CDR3 DNA reads as TGCGCCAGCAGCTCAGGACTAGCGGGAGGAACCAACTACGAGCAGTACTTC. Its translation is CASSSGLAGGTNYEQYF.

This clonotype came up a few times. CDR3: CASSPHLAGGFNRQFF. The CDR3 nucleotides are TGTGCCAGCAGCCCCCACCTAGCGGGGGGATTTAATCGGCAGTTCTTC. This chain connects TRBV7-3 to TRBJ2-1; 11 nucleotides agree with TRBD2. Germline V lookup: CDR1 SGHTA, CDR2 FQGTGA. The CDR3 has 16 amino acids. The trim removed 5 bases at V and 12 bases at J, leaving 15 bases unmatched.

This clonotype was observed at least ten times. An end of the junction differs from the germline gene, which may be a read error. The chain is built from TRBV7-7 and TRBJ2-5; the D gene is possibly TRBD1 (6 bases). Germline assignment: CDR1 SSHAT and CDR2 FNYEAQ (reference sequence). The CDR3 is 14 amino acids. CDR3 DNA: TGTGCTAGCAGCTTCAGGACAGCTGATAAGACCCAGTACTTC. Amino acids: CASSFRTADKTQYF.

Worth noting for this clonotype: A much larger clonotype is one base distant, so this may be a read error. V usage is TRBV6-2 or TRBV6-3 and J usage is TRBJ1-5; 10 bases map to TRBD1. CDR3 size: 16 residues. CDR1 MNHEY and CDR2 SVGEGT come from the germline V gene. V shed 6 bases and J 5 bases; nucleotides not matched to a gene: 10. CDR3 residues: CASRRQGALDDQPQHF. CDR3 coding DNA: TGTGCCAGCAGAAGACAGGGGGCCCTCGACGATCAGCCCCAGCATTTT.

The J gene is TRBJ1-2, the V gene TRBV7-9; D possibly corresponds to TRBD1 (5 bases). Deletions cut 1 base from V and 3 bases from J, with 12 bases between. The germline V gene has CDR1 SEHNR and CDR2 FQNEAQ (reference sequence). The CDR3 length is 15 residues. The CDR3: CASSLETKGDYGYTF. CDR3 coding DNA: TGTGCCAGCAGCTTAGAGACAAAAGGGGACTATGGCTACACCTTC.

This clonotype was observed many times. The CDR3 DNA sequence: TGTGCCAGCAGGTACAGAGACCTGAACACTGAAGCTTTCTTT. It translates to CASRYRDLNTEAFF. The rearrangement uses TRBV2 and TRBJ1-1; D gene ambiguous. CDR3 length: 14 residues. In germline, CDR1 is SNHLY, CDR2 FYNNEI. The germline V and J ends were trimmed by 6 bases and 0 bases, with 11 bases remaining between them.